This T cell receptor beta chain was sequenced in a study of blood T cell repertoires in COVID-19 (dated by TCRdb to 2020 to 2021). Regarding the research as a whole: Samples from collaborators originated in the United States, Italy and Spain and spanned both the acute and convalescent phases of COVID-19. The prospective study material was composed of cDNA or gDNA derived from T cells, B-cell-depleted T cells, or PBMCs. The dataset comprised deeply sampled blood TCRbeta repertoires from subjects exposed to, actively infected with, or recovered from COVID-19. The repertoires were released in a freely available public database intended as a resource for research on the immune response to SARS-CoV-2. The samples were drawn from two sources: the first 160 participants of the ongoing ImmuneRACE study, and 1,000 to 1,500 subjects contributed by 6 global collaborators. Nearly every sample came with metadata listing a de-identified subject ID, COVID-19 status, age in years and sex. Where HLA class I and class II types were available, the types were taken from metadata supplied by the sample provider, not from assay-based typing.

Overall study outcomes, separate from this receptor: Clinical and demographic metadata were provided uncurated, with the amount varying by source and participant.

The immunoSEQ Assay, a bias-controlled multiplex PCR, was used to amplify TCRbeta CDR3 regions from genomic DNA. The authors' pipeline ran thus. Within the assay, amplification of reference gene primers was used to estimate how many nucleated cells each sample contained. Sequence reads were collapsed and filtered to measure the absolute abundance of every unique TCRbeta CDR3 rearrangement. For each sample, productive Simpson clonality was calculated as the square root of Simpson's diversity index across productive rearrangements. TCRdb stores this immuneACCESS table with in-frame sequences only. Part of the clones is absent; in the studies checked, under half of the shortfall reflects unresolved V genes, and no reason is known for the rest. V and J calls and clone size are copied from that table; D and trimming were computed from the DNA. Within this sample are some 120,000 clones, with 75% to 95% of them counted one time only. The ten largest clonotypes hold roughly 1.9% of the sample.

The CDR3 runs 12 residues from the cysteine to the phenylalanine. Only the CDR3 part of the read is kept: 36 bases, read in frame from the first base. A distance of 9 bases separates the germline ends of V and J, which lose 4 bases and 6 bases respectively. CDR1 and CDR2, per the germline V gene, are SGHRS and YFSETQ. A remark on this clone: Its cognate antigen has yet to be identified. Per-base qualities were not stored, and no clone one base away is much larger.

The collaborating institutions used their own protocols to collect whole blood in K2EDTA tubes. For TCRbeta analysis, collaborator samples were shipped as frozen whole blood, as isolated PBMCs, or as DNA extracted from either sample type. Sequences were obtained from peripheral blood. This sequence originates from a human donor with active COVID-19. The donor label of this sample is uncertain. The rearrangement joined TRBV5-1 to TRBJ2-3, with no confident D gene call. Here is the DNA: TGCGCCAGCAGCGCGCACTTGGATACGCAGTATTTT. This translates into CASSAHLDTQYF.